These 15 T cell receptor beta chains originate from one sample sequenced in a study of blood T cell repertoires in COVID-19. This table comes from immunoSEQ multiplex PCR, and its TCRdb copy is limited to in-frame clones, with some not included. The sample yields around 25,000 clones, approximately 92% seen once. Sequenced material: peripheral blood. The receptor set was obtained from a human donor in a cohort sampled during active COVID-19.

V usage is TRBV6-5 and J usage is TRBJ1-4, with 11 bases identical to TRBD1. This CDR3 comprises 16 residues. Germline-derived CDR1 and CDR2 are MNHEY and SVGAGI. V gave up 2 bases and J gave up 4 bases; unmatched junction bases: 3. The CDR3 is CASSYGTGGGNEKLFF. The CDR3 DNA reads TGTGCCAGCAGTTACGGGACAGGGGGAGGTAATGAAAAACTGTTTTTT.

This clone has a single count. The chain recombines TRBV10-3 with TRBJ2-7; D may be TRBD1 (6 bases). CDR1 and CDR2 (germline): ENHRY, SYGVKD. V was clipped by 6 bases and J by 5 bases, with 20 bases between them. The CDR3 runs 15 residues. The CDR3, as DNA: TGTGCCATCAGCGACTCCCGAGGAGCAGGGGACGAGCAGTACTTC. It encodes CAISDSRGAGDEQYF.

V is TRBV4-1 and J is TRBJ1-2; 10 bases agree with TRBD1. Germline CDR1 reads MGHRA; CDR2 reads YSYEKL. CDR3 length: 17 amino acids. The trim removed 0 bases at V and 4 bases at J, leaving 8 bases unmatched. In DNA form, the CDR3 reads TGCGCCAGCAGCCAAGATCGGAGGGGGGACAGGGGCTATGGCTACACCTTC. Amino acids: CASSQDRRGDRGYGYTF.

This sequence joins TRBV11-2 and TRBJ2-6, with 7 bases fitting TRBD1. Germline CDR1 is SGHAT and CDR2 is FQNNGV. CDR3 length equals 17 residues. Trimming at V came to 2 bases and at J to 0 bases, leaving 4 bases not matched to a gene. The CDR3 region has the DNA TGTGCCAGCAGCTTAAGGACAGGCCACTCTGGGGCCAACGTCCTGACTTTC. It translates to CASSLRTGHSGANVLTF.

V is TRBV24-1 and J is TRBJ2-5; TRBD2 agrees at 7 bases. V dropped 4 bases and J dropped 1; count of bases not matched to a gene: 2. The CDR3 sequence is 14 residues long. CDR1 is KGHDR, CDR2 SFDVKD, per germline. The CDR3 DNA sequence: TGTGCCACCAGTGAGGCTAGCGGCCAAGAGACCCAGTACTTC. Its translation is CATSEASGQETQYF.

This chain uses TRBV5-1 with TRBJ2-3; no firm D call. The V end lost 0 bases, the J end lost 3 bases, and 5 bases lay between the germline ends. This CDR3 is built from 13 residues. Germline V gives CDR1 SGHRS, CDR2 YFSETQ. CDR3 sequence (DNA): TGCGCCAGCAGCTTGGACGAGACAGATACGCAGTATTTT. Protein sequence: CASSLDETDTQYF.

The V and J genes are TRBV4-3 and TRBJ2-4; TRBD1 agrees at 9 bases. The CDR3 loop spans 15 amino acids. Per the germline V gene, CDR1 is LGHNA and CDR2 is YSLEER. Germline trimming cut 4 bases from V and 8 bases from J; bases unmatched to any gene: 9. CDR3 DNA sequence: TGCGCCAGCAGCCTACTGGGACAGGGCGCGGACATTCAGTACTTC. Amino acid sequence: CASSLLGQGADIQYF.

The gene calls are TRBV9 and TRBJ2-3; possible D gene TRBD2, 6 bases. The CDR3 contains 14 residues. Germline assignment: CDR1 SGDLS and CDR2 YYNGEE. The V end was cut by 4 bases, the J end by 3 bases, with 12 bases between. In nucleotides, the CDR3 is TGTGCCAGCAGCCCCGGGGGATGGACAGATACGCAGTATTTT. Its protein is CASSPGGWTDTQYF.

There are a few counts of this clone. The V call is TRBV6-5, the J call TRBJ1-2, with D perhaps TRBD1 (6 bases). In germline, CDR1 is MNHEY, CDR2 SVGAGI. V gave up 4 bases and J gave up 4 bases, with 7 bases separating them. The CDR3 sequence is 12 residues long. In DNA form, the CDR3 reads TGTGCCAGCAGTTCAGGGGTCTATGGCTACACCTTC. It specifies CASSSGVYGYTF.

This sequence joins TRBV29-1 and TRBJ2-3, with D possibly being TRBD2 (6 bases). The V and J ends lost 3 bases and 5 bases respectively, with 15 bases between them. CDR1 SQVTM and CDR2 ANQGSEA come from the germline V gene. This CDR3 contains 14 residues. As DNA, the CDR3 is TGCAGCGTTGATCCGGGAGTTGAAGGAGATACGCAGTATTTT. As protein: CSVDPGVEGDTQYF.

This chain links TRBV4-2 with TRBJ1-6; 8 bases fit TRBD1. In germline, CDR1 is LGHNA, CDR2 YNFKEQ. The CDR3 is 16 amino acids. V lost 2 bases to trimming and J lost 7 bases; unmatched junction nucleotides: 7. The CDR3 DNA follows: TGTGCCAGCAGCCAATCCTTCGGACAGGGAAATTCACCCCTCCACTTT. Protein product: CASSQSFGQGNSPLHF.

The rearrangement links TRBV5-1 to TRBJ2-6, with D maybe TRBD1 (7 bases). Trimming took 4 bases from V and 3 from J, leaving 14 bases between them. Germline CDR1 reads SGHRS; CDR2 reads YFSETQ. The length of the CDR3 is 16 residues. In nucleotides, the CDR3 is TGCGCCAGCAGCCTGGAGGGGGCGGGTGGGGCCAACGTCCTGACTTTC. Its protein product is CASSLEGAGGANVLTF.

CDR3 sequence: CAWSSGTGSSYEQYF. As DNA, the CDR3 is TGTGCCTGGAGTAGCGGGACAGGGAGCTCCTACGAGCAGTACTTC. The rearrangement uses TRBV30 and TRBJ2-7, with 9 bases matching TRBD1. Germline lookup yields CDR1 GTSNPN and CDR2 SVGIG (reference sequence). The CDR3 length is 15 residues. V lost 2 bases and J lost 0; bases outside the gene matches: 5. Full variable domain (remainder filled in from reference TRBV30 and TRBJ2-7): SQTIHQWPATLVQPVGSPLSLECTVEGTSNPNLYWYRQAAGRGLQLLFYSVGIGQISSEVPQNLSASRPQDRQFILSSKKLLLSDSGFYLCAWSSGTGSSYEQYFGPGTRLTVT.

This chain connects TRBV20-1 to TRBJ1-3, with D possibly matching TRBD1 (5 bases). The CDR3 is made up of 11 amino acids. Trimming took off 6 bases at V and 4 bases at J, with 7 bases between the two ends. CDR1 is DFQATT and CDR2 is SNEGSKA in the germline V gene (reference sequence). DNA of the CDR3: TGCAGTGCCCGGACAGGAAACACCATATATTTT. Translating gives CSARTGNTIYF.

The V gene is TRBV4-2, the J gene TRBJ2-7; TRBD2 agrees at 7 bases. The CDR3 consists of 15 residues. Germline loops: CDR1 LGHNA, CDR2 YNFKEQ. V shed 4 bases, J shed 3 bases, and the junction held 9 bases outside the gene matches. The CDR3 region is CASSPSGAGDYEQYF. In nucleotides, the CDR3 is TGTGCCAGCAGCCCGTCCGGTGCGGGAGACTACGAGCAGTACTTC.